The source of this TCR beta chain is a study of T cells after yellow fever vaccination. The wider study: Fractions of low cell number were prepared using SMART-Seq v4 Ultra Low Input. Study-wide results and limits: The secondary response peaked faster, at day 5 versus 15, but was weaker. Post-booster repertoires again held most primary-vaccination clones (about 95% CD4, 88% CD8).

Synthesis of TCR cDNA relied on 5'RACE template switching, which attached a universal primer site and UMIs. TCRdb independently ran MiXCR on the 5' RACE reads; one entry per CDR3 protein. The sample contains about 300,000 distinct CDR3 sequences, around 6.8% of which appear only once. The CDR3 has 15 residues. Trimming removed 2 bases at V and 4 bases at J, with 14 bases between. Germline CDR1 reads SGHRS; CDR2 reads YFSETQ. As regards this clonotype: The antigen is undetermined.

This chain joins TRBV5-1 and TRBJ2-3; a weak D match, TRBD2 (5 bases). This specimen was PBMCs, taken about 49 days after the first yellow fever vaccination. The sequence was obtained from a man aged 18 to 29 who received the YFV17D yellow fever vaccine. CDR3 loop: CASSLSGFEADTQYF. In nucleotides, the CDR3 is TGCGCCAGCAGCTTATCGGGGTTTGAGGCAGATACGCAGTATTTT.